This T cell receptor beta chain originates from a study of blood T cell repertoires in COVID-19. Overall study: There were acute and convalescent COVID-19 samples, and they came from the United States, Italy and Spain.

Trimming removed 2 bases at V and 9 bases at J, with 8 bases between. The CDR3 totals 12 residues. Data came from immunoSEQ multiplex PCR; TCRdb stores just in-frame clones and leaves some out. The sample has approximately 74,000 clones; roughly 86% are singletons. This TCR was recovered from a man between 65 and 79 years old with acute or convalescent COVID-19. Specimen: peripheral blood. V usage is TRBV12-3 or TRBV12-4 and J usage is TRBJ2-4; D is uncertain. This chain's CDR3 is CASSLSVGIQYF. CDR3 nucleotide sequence: TGTGCCAGCAGTTTATCGGTTGGCATTCAGTACTTC.